Many counts were recorded for the clone carrying this T cell receptor (beta chain). The antigen is unknown. The sample belongs to a study of T-cell reconstitution after alpha-beta-depleted transplantation in children. The TCRbeta library incorporated unique molecular identifiers. TCRdb redid the calling of the PCR reads with MiXCR, one entry per CDR3 protein. The table has 200,000 to 250,000 distinct CDR3 sequences, around 9.9% seen once; the top ten hold 28%. The germline V gene encodes CDR1 LNHDA and CDR2 SQIVND (reference sequence). The CDR3 consists of 17 residues. The V and J ends lost 6 bases and 4 bases respectively, with 22 bases between them. Whole-study results and caveats: At one year after transplant, newly produced T cells mostly accounted for T-cell counts and diversity. Surviving thymic progenitors and recipient T cells were the source of high TCRbeta diversity at day 60 in some patients. Expanded clones from the graft, numbering several hundred, reportedly supplied alpha-beta T cells about two months after transplant.

Sequenced material: PBMCs, taken before TCRalphabeta/CD19-depleted stem cell transplant. V gene TRBV19 combines with J gene TRBJ1-5, with D tentatively TRBD1 (5 bases). The TCR originated in a child less than two years old with acute myeloid leukemia, due to receive a stem cell transplant. In DNA form, the CDR3 reads TGTGCCAGTAGCAAACGTCCAACTGGGGGGACTAATCAGCCCCAGCATTTT. It encodes CASSKRPTGGTNQPQHF.